This T cell receptor (beta chain) was obtained from a study of human T cells and chemical hapten exposure. Specified time point: patch test 3, about 24 weeks after DPC sensitization. This sample's treatment: therapeutic diphenylcyclopropenone sensitization with weekly scalp DPC. The CDR3 has 16 amino acids. V lost 3 bases, J lost 0 bases, and 11 bases stayed unmatched. The germline CDR1 and CDR2 sequences are DFQATT and SNEGSKA (reference sequence). In TCRdb, the RACE reads were re-called with MiXCR into one record per CDR3 protein. Altogether roughly 50,000 distinct CDR3 sequences are present, 9.9% being singletons, with the ten largest covering roughly 17%.

The TCR was taken from a woman aged 40 to 50 with alopecia areata. Some clones in this sample may be carry-over from other donors' samples. The source was whole blood, collected in connection with sensitization to the hapten diphenylcyclopropenone (DPC). The chain is built from TRBV20-1 and TRBJ2-7; TRBD1 matches at 7 bases. This CDR3 is CSASHIIGDSSYEQYF. CDR3 sequence (DNA): TGCAGTGCTAGTCATATAATCGGGGACAGCTCCTACGAGCAGTACTTC.